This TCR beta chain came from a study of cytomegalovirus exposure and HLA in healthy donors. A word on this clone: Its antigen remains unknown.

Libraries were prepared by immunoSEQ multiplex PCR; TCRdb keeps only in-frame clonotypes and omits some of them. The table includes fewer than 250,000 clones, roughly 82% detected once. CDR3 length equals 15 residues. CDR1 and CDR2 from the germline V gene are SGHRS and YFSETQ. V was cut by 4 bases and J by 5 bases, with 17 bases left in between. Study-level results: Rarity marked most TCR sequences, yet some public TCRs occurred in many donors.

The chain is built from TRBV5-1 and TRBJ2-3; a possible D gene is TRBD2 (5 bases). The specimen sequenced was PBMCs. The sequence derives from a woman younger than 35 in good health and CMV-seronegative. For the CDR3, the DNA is TGCGCCAGCAGCCCCCAAACTAGTCCGAGAGATACGCAGTATTTT. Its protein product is CASSPQTSPRDTQYF.